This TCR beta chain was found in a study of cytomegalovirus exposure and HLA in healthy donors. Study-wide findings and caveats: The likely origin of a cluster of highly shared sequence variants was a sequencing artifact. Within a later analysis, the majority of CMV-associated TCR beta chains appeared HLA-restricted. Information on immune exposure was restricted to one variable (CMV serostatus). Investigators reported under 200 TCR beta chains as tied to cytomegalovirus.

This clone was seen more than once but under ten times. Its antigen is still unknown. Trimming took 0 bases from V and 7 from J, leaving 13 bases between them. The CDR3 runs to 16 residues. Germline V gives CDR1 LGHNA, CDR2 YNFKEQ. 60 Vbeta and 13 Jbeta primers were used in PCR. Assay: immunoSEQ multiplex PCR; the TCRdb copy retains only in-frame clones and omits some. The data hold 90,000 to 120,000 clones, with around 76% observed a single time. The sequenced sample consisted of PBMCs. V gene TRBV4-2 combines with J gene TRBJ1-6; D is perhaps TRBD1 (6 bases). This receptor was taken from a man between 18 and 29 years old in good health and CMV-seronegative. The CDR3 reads CASSQDTPGENSPLHF. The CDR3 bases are TGTGCCAGCAGCCAAGATACTCCAGGGGAAAATTCACCCCTCCACTTT.